There are many counts of the clone carrying this T cell receptor beta chain. Its antigen is not known. The sample originates from a study of regulatory T cells in long-lasting Graves disease. Points from the study as a whole: Newly diagnosed Graves' patients exceeded persistent ones in TCR diversity. New patients shared fewer public clonotypes (roughly 910) than persistent patients did (2,741).

As to time point: newly diagnosed GD, antithyroid drugs for less than 3 months. PBMC-derived RNA was used for the TCR library. Graves' disease diagnoses followed American Thyroid Association guidelines. Arm-PCR of CDR3 regions and iRepertoire HTBI primers were used to build TCR beta libraries. MiXCR, applied by TCRdb to the multiplex PCR reads, yields one record per CDR3 protein. This table holds hundreds of thousands of distinct CDR3 sequences, 15% to 20% found once. This CDR3 has 15 residues. The junction had 5 bases not matched to a gene; V was cut back by 4 bases and J by 6 bases. The same sample was also studied in work on T cells in Graves' hyperthyroidism and ophthalmopathy. That source reports: Ophthalmopathy, which appeared later, was predicted by the model a median about 5.9 months before onset.

This receptor was taken from a woman between 40 and 65 years old with Graves disease. The sequencing here drew on peripheral blood mononuclear cells (PBMCs), taken at new diagnosis, from a patient treated with antithyroid drugs. The rearrangement links TRBV12-3 or TRBV12-4 to TRBJ1-6, with TRBD1 identical over 8 bases. CDR3 nucleotides: TGTGCCAGCAGTTCCGGACAGGGAGCTAATTCACCCCTCCACTTT. Translation: CASSSGQGANSPLHF.